This TCR beta chain is from a study of T cell responses to AZD1222 COVID-19 vaccine. Sequenced by immunoSEQ multiplex PCR; TCRdb stores in-frame clones only, minus some. The table shows roughly 140,000 clones, with about 87% occurring only once. The CDR3 is 15 residues long. V lost 4 bases, J lost 5 bases, and 5 bases stayed unmatched. Germline loops: CDR1 SGHNT, CDR2 YYREEE (reference sequence). The sequence was collected from an adult who received the AZD1222 COVID-19 vaccine. Here the sequenced sample was peripheral blood, taken 28 days after the second AZD1222 dose. V gene TRBV5-4 combines with J gene TRBJ2-1; TRBD2 matches 11 bases. CDR3 in amino acids: CASSPGTSGNNEQFF. CDR3 coding DNA: TGTGCCAGCAGCCCCGGGACTAGCGGTAACAATGAGCAGTTCTTC.